This T cell receptor beta chain emerged from a study of T cell changes during pregnancy in multiple sclerosis. Here immunoSEQ multiplex PCR was the method, and the copy in TCRdb shows in-frame clones only, minus some. The profile shows under 45,000 clones, nearly 90% of them singletons. V dropped 4 bases and J dropped 6 bases, with 14 bases sitting between them. The CDR3 runs 14 residues. Germline V gives CDR1 SGHTS, CDR2 YDEGEE. Sequencing was performed on CD8+ T cells from peripheral blood mononuclear cells, taken in the first trimester of pregnancy. The source is a female donor with multiple sclerosis, enrolled in a pregnancy study. The rearrangement uses TRBV5-8 and TRBJ1-3; D perhaps matches TRBD1 (6 bases). In DNA form, the CDR3 reads TGTGCCAGCAGCGACGTCTCAGGGGAAAACACCATATATTTT. Translating gives CASSDVSGENTIYF.